The rows below give T cell receptor beta chains drawn from one sample of a study of PD-1 blockade in classical Hodgkin lymphoma. Clones were read by immunoSEQ multiplex PCR, and TCRdb kept only the in-frame ones, dropping some. The sample includes under 30,000 clones, 71% of them seen just once. Specimen: peripheral blood mononuclear cells (PBMCs), collected before the second cycle of nivolumab. All receptors come from a human donor with classical Hodgkin lymphoma. Both conserved end residues are part of each CDR3. D genes are given only for firm matches. Only some rows state a clone size, as once, few, many or a class for expanded clones.

clone_size	d_call	v_call	j_call	cdr3_nt	cdr3_aa
few	TRBD1	TRBV27	TRBJ1-4	TGTGCCAGCAGTCCCGGACAGGGAAGTGAAAAACTGTTTTTT	CASSPGQGSEKLFF
NA	TRBD1	TRBV7-9	TRBJ2-1	TGTGCCAGCAGCCCCCCCGGGACAGGACTCTCTTACAATGAGCAGTTCTTC	CASSPPGTGLSYNEQFF
NA	NA	TRBV5-4	TRBJ1-1	TGTGCCAGCAGCCTCTTGGGGGCGGGGGCTTTCTTT	CASSLLGAGAFF
few	TRBD1	TRBV19	TRBJ1-1	TGTGCCAGTATTGGAGGGGTGACCACCATGACACGGACAGGGCTGAAGGTCAACACTGAAGCTTTCTTT	CASIGGVTTMTRTGLKVNTEAFF
NA	NA	TRBV19	TRBJ2-7	TGTGCCAGTAGTGCGGGGCATAAGGCCTTCGAGCAGTACTTC	CASSAGHKAFEQYF
NA	NA	TRBV25-1	TRBJ1-4	TGTGCCAGCAGTGACAGCCTAAATGAAAAACTGTTTTTT	CASSDSLNEKLFF
NA	NA	TRBV28	TRBJ1-2	TGTGCCAGCAGTCCGTGGGGGTCCGAGGGCTACACCTTC	CASSPWGSEGYTF
NA	NA	TRBV4-1	TRBJ1-3	TGCGCCAGCAGCCAAGTTGGGGCGGCTTCTGGAAACACCATATATTTT	CASSQVGAASGNTIYF
NA	NA	TRBV5-1	TRBJ2-3	TGCGCCAGCAGCTTGGGAGGCCTGAGCACAGATACGCAGTATTTT	CASSLGGLSTDTQYF
NA	NA	TRBV4-3	TRBJ2-3	TGCGCCAGCAGCCGAGCGGGACAAACAGGAACAAATACGCAGTATTTT	CASSRAGQTGTNTQYF
NA	NA	TRBV11-3	TRBJ2-5	TGTGCCAGCAGCTACGGGGGACAAGAGACCCAGTACTTC	CASSYGGQETQYF
NA	NA	TRBV27	TRBJ1-2	TGTGCCAGCAGTTTGAAGGGGGGGAGAAGCTACACCTTC	CASSLKGGRSYTF
few	NA	TRBV6-1	TRBJ2-7	TGTGCCAGCAGTGAAGGGCAGGGTATTCCCTACGAGCAGTACTTC	CASSEGQGIPYEQYF
NA	NA	TRBV6-6	TRBJ1-1	TGTGCCAGCAGTTACCCCGGGGGAGAGGGGGCTGAAGCTTTCTTT	CASSYPGGEGAEAFF
NA	NA	TRBV2	TRBJ2-3	TGTGCCAGCAGTGATGACGGCTATTCGGATGCAAATACGCAGTATTTT	CASSDDGYSDANTQYF
NA	NA	TRBV5-6	TRBJ2-2	TGTGCCAGCAGCTTGGGACCTCGTGGCACCGGGGAGCTGTTTTTT	CASSLGPRGTGELFF
NA	NA	TRBV19	TRBJ1-1	TGTGCCAGTAGTATCATTGCCCAGAACACTGAAGCTTTCTTT	CASSIIAQNTEAFF
few	NA	TRBV4-1	TRBJ2-7	TGCGCCAGCAGCCAAGAGGGGGCAAATAAGCGCCACGAGCAGTACTTC	CASSQEGANKRHEQYF
once	NA	TRBV11-2	TRBJ2-5	TGTGCCAGCAGTTTGGGGGCTCAACAAGAGACCCAGTACTTC	CASSLGAQQETQYF
NA	NA	TRBV9	TRBJ2-5	TGTGCCAGCAGCGCCGGGGAGACCCAGTACTTC	CASSAGETQYF
NA	NA	TRBV11-2	TRBJ2-6	TGTGCCAGCAGCTCGCCTGGGGCCAACGTCCTGACTTTC	CASSSPGANVLTF
NA	NA	TRBV7-9	TRBJ1-2	TGTGCCAGCAGCTCCACGCAGGGAGAATACTATGGCTACACCTTC	CASSSTQGEYYGYTF
NA	TRBD1	TRBV27	TRBJ1-6	TGTGCCAGCAGTCCGAACTGGGACAGATTCTATAATTCACCCCTCCACTTT	CASSPNWDRFYNSPLHF
few	TRBD2	TRBV9	TRBJ2-3	TGTGCCAGCTCGACTAGCGGGGGAACCACAGATACGCAGTATTTT	CASSTSGGTTDTQYF
NA	NA	TRBV7-8	TRBJ2-3	TGTGCCAGCAGCTCACCTGACACAGATACGCAGTATTTT	CASSSPDTDTQYF
NA	NA	TRBV11-2	TRBJ1-3	TGTGCCAGCAGCTCTATGGCCGGGGGGTTCCTCTCTGGAAACACCATATATTTT	CASSSMAGGFLSGNTIYF
NA	TRBD1	TRBV30	TRBJ1-5	TGTGCCTGGGGGGGGCAGGGGGATCAGCCCCAGCATTTT	CAWGGQGDQPQHF
once	NA	TRBV10-3	TRBJ2-5	TGTGCCATCAGTGAGTGGGGGACGAGGGGAGAGACCCAGTACTTC	CAISEWGTRGETQYF
once	NA	TRBV25-1	TRBJ2-5	TGTGCCAGCACCGGGGAGCGGGCGACCCAGTACTTC	CASTGERATQYF
NA	TRBD2	TRBV6-4	TRBJ2-3	TGTGCCAGCAGTGAAGGGGTAGCGGGGGGCACAGATACGCAGTATTTT	CASSEGVAGGTDTQYF
few	NA	TRBV6-5	TRBJ2-2	TGTGCCAGCAGTTACGGCCCTTCCGGGGAGCTGTTTTTT	CASSYGPSGELFF
NA	NA	TRBV4-3	TRBJ1-2	TGCGCCAGCAGCAAACCGGGACACGGCTACACCTTC	CASSKPGHGYTF
once	NA	TRBV2	TRBJ2-7	TGTGCCAGTACATTGAGCTCCTACGAGCAGTACTTC	CASTLSSYEQYF
NA	TRBD1	TRBV6-5	TRBJ2-1	TGTGCCAGCAGTTACCGGACAGGGGTTCACAATGAGCAGTTCTTC	CASSYRTGVHNEQFF
few	NA	TRBV19	TRBJ1-2	TGTGCCAGTTCCGGGGACCCCCTCTATGGCTACACCTTC	CASSGDPLYGYTF
NA	NA	TRBV7-2	TRBJ2-1	TGTGCCAGCAGTCCGCCTCGAGTGACATCCTACAATGAGCAGTTCTTC	CASSPPRVTSYNEQFF
NA	NA	TRBV7-2	TRBJ2-3	TGTGCCAGCAGCTTAGTTGTAGCGGGCACAGATACGCAGTATTTT	CASSLVVAGTDTQYF
NA	NA	TRBV25-1	TRBJ1-1	TGTGCCAGCAGTGATCCGGGGGTCGGCCCAGCTTTCTTT	CASSDPGVGPAFF
once	TRBD1	TRBV5-4	TRBJ2-5	TGTGCCAGCAGCGGGGGACAGGGGGCGGGAGAGACCCAGTACTTC	CASSGGQGAGETQYF
NA	TRBD1	TRBV11-2	TRBJ1-4	TGTGCCAGCAGCAATACACAGGGGGGGGATGAAAAACTGTTTTTT	CASSNTQGGDEKLFF
NA	NA	TRBV10-2	TRBJ2-5	TGCGCCAGCAGTAAAATAGGGACAAGCTTACCTCAAGAGACCCAGTACTTC	CASSKIGTSLPQETQYF
NA	NA	TRBV11-2	TRBJ2-7	TGTGCCAGCAGCTTCGGATCGGGACACCTCTACGAGCAGTACTTC	CASSFGSGHLYEQYF
NA	NA	TRBV7-9	TRBJ1-1	TGTGCCAGCAGCCCACCTCGTAGGAACACTGAAGCTTTCTTT	CASSPPRRNTEAFF
NA	TRBD2	TRBV2	TRBJ2-5	TGTGCCAGCACTGCAACCACTAGCGGGGGGGCTGGAGAGACCCAGTACTTC	CASTATTSGGAGETQYF
NA	NA	TRBV28	TRBJ1-5	TGTGCCAGCAGTTGGAGGGAGGAGGAATCGAGCAATCAGCCCCAGCATTTT	CASSWREEESSNQPQHF